What follows are 7 T cell receptor beta chains derived from one specimen sequenced in a study of response to subunit inactivated influenza vaccine (dated by TCRdb to the late 2010s). Libraries were prepared through RT-PCR. The sample was run on an Illumina HiSeq 2500. TCRdb itself trimmed the public reads at Q25 with fastp, ran MiXCR and retained productive beta chains. Every distinct CDR3 protein forms one entry, paired with its most common genes and DNA. This sample comprises approximately 500,000 distinct CDR3 sequences, about an eighth of them detected only once. The ten largest clones add up to around 13% of the sample. In the paper's terms, the time point label means: around 45 days after influenza vaccine administration. The sample was PBMCs from blood, taken roughly 45 days after vaccination. The origin of the receptors is a man aged 50 to 59 who received an inactivated influenza vaccine. Donor details come from another sample of the same person, matched by shared clones.

The chain is built from TRBV20-1 and TRBJ2-5; 8 nucleotides align to TRBD2. Germline lookup yields CDR1 DFQATT and CDR2 SNEGSKA (reference sequence). The CDR3 spans 14 residues. V lost 6 bases and J lost 4; bases outside the gene matches: 10. The CDR3 nucleotides read TGCAGTGCAGGGGTTAGCGGGGTTCGAGAGACCCAGTACTTC. Translating gives CSAGVSGVRETQYF.

This chain links TRBV5-1 with TRBJ1-2; 7 bases align to TRBD1. The CDR3 runs 15 residues. Germline CDR1 SGHRS, CDR2 YFSETQ. The V segment lost 4 bases and the J segment 5 bases; nucleotides outside the gene matches: 11. CDR3 residues: CASSRATGALYGYTF. CDR3 in DNA: TGCGCCAGCAGCAGGGCCACAGGGGCGCTATATGGCTACACCTTC.

V and J are TRBV5-1 and TRBJ1-2; weak D call: TRBD1 (6 bases). The V and J ends lost 4 bases and 6 bases respectively, with 13 bases between them. The CDR3 totals 13 residues. Germline V CDR1 and CDR2: SGHRS, YFSETQ. CDR3 loop: CASSPEGGDGYTF. The CDR3 DNA is TGCGCCAGCAGCCCCGAAGGGGGAGATGGCTACACCTTC.

This clonotype appeared a few times. The chain has TRBV11-2 and TRBJ1-5; TRBD1 is a possible D gene (5 bases). Trimming stripped 5 bases from V and 5 bases from J, with 13 bases between. The CDR3 covers 14 residues. Germline CDR1 is SGHAT and CDR2 is FQNNGV. The CDR3: CASSPQGRDQPQHF. In nucleotides, the CDR3 is TGTGCCAGCAGCCCCCAGGGCCGAGATCAGCCCCAGCATTTT.

V gene TRBV7-9 combines with J gene TRBJ2-5; TRBD2 aligns across 7 bases. The J segment lost 2 bases and the V segment lost 1 base, leaving 4 bases of the junction unmatched. This CDR3 contains 15 residues. Per the germline V gene, CDR1 is SEHNR and CDR2 is FQNEAQ (reference sequence). The CDR3 sequence: CASSLERDLQETQYF. The CDR3 DNA reads TGTGCCAGCAGCTTAGAGCGGGACTTACAAGAGACCCAGTACTTC.

V is TRBV4-3 and J is TRBJ2-1; the match to TRBD2 covers 7 bases. Germline CDR1 reads LGHNA; CDR2 reads YSLEER. The CDR3 extends over 17 amino acids. CDR3 DNA: TGCGACGGCAGCCAAGTGTACTATTCGGGGGGTACTGGGGAGCAGTTCTTC. This gives the protein CDGSQVYYSGGTGEQFF.

This clonotype showed up many times. The V and J genes are TRBV15 and TRBJ2-1; D is uncertain. With 1 base removed from V and 12 bases from J, the gap between germline ends came to 7 bases. Germline CDR1 reads LNHNV; CDR2 reads YYDKDF (reference sequence). CDR3 size: 11 residues. In DNA form, the CDR3 reads TGTGCCACCAGCAGAGGCCCGCGGCAGTTCTTC. Translating it yields CATSRGPRQFF.